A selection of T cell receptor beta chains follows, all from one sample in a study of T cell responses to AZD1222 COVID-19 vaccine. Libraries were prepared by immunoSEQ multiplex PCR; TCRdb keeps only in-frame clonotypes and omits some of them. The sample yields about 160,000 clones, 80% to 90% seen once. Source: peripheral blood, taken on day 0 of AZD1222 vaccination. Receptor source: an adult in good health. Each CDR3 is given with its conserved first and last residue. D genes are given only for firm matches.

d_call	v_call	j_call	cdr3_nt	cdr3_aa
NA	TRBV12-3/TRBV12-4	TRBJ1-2	TGTGCCAGCAGTTGGGGGGGGGTTAAAGGCTACACCTTC	CASSWGGVKGYTF
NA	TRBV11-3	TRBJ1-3	TGTGCCAGCAGCAGTCCCGGGAGCTTCTCTGGAAACACCATATATTTT	CASSSPGSFSGNTIYF
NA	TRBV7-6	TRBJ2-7	TGTGCCAGCATCCCCGGCGGACGGCCCTTCTACGAGCAGTACTTC	CASIPGGRPFYEQYF
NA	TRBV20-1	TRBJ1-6	TGCAGTGCTAGAGCTGGGTCACCCCTCCACTTT	CSARAGSPLHF
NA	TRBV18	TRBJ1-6	TGTGCCAGCTCACCACCGGGGGGCCATTCACCCCTCCACTTT	CASSPPGGHSPLHF
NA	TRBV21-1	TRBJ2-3	TGTGCCAGCAGCAAACCGGTAGGCGGTACGCAGTATTTT	CASSKPVGGTQYF
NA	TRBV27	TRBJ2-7	TGTGCCAGCAGTCAAGCCGGGACGGTGACTACCAGGCAGTACTTC	CASSQAGTVTTRQYF
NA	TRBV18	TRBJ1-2	TGTGCCAGCTCACCCACGGGGGAATCGGACTATGGCTACACCTTC	CASSPTGESDYGYTF
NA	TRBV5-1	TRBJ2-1	TGCGCCAGCAGAATCTCCGGGAACTACAATGAGCAGTTCTTC	CASRISGNYNEQFF
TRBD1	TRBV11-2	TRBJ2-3	TGTGCCAGCAGCTTTATGGACAGGACCACAGATACGCAGTATTTT	CASSFMDRTTDTQYF
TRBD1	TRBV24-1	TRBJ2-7	TGTGCCACCAGTGATACGAGGACAGGGAGCTACGAGCAGTACTTC	CATSDTRTGSYEQYF
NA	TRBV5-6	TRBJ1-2	TGTGCCAGCAGCTCAGGGGTGGGCTATGGCTACACCTTC	CASSSGVGYGYTF
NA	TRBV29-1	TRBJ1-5	TGCAGCGTTTCCGACAGGACGGGTCAGCCCCAGCATTTT	CSVSDRTGQPQHF
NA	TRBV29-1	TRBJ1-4	TGCAGCGCCCTCAAGGCTACTAATGAAAAACTGTTTTTT	CSALKATNEKLFF
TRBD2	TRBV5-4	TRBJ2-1	TGTGCCAGCAGCTCTCGAGCGGGAGATAATGAGCAGTTCTTC	CASSSRAGDNEQFF
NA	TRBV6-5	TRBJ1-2	TGTGCCAGCAGCGGGGGGATGGATGGCTACACCTTC	CASSGGMDGYTF
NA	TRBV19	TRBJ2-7	TGTGCCAGTAGTATTGGGCTTTCAGGGGACGAGCAGTACTTC	CASSIGLSGDEQYF
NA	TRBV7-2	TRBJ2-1	TGTGCCAGCATCCCAGGGAGGAATGAGCAGTTCTTC	CASIPGRNEQFF
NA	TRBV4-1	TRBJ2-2	TGCGCCAGCAGCCAAGAGGGACGTGGCTCGAACACCGGGGAGCTGTTTTTT	CASSQEGRGSNTGELFF